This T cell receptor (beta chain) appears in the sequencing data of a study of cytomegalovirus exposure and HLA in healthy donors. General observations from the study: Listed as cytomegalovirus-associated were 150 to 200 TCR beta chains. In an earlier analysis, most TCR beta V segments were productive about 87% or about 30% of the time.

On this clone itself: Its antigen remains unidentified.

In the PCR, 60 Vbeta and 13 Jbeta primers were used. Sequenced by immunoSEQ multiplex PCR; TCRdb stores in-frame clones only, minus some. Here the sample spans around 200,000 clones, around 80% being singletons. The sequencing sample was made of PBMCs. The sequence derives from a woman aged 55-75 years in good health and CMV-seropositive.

The CDR3 loop reads CASSEAGGVSNQPQHF. In nucleotides, the CDR3 is TGTGCCAGCAGTGAAGCGGGCGGGGTTAGCAATCAGCCCCAGCATTTT. The chain employs TRBV6-1 and TRBJ1-5; D uncertain. Germline CDR1 is MNHNS and CDR2 is SASEGT. The V and J ends lost 0 bases and 0 bases respectively, with 9 bases between them. This CDR3 is built from 16 residues.